The rows below give T cell receptor beta chains drawn from one sample of a study of shared clonotypes between healthy human individuals. Produced via immunoSEQ multiplex PCR; TCRdb's table is partial and in-frame only. The repertoire includes 1,400,000 or so clones, about 98.5% of them detected once, and about 0.34% sits in the top ten. Source material: naive CD4+ T cells sorted from blood. Receptors were obtained from a young man in good health. Both conserved end residues are part of each CDR3. Fields, in order: J gene, D gene, clone size, V gene, CDR3 protein, CDR3 DNA. D genes are given only for firm matches. A row's size may be missing; if present it is once, few, many or a size class.

j_gene: TRBJ1-5; d_gene: -; abundance: -; v_gene: TRBV5-1; CDR3aa: CASRPTTGLGQPQHF; CDR3nt: TGCGCCAGCAGACCTACCACAGGGCTCGGGCAGCCCCAGCATTTT
j_gene: TRBJ1-5; d_gene: -; abundance: -; v_gene: TRBV7-2; CDR3aa: CASSSSVGWDKAQHF; CDR3nt: TGTGCCAGCAGTTCCTCGGTAGGGTGGGATAAGGCCCAGCATTTT
j_gene: TRBJ2-7; d_gene: -; abundance: -; v_gene: TRBV28; CDR3aa: CASSLFGLGSYEQYF; CDR3nt: TGTGCCAGCAGTTTATTCGGCCTGGGGTCCTACGAGCAGTACTTC
j_gene: TRBJ1-2; d_gene: TRBD1; abundance: -; v_gene: TRBV5-1; CDR3aa: CASSLNPQGPNYGYTF; CDR3nt: TGCGCCAGCAGCTTAAACCCACAGGGGCCTAACTATGGCTACACCTTC
j_gene: TRBJ2-1; d_gene: -; abundance: -; v_gene: TRBV20-1; CDR3aa: CSARRASEQFF; CDR3nt: TGCAGTGCAAGGAGGGCATCGGAGCAGTTCTTC
j_gene: TRBJ2-7; d_gene: -; abundance: -; v_gene: TRBV29-1; CDR3aa: CSVADSYEQYF; CDR3nt: TGCAGCGTTGCAGACAGCTACGAGCAGTACTTC
j_gene: TRBJ2-5; d_gene: -; abundance: once; v_gene: TRBV29-1; CDR3aa: CSVGGQETQYF; CDR3nt: TGCAGCGTTGGAGGCCAAGAGACCCAGTACTTC
j_gene: TRBJ1-2; d_gene: -; abundance: -; v_gene: TRBV5-1; CDR3aa: CASRLITDGTNYGYTF; CDR3nt: TGCGCCAGCAGACTAATTACGGACGGAACTAACTATGGCTACACCTTC
j_gene: TRBJ1-1; d_gene: -; abundance: -; v_gene: TRBV10-2; CDR3aa: CASAGGSNTEAFF; CDR3nt: TGCGCCTCAGCGGGGGGTAGTAACACTGAAGCTTTCTTT
j_gene: TRBJ2-5; d_gene: -; abundance: -; v_gene: TRBV1; CDR3aa: CTSSQKAAQCRTQYF; CDR3nt: TGCACCAGCAGCCAAAAGGCGGCGCAGTGTAGGACCCAGTACTTC
j_gene: TRBJ2-5; d_gene: -; abundance: -; v_gene: TRBV18; CDR3aa: CASSPQTRQETQYF; CDR3nt: TGTGCCAGCTCACCCCAAACTAGACAAGAGACCCAGTACTTC
j_gene: TRBJ2-1; d_gene: -; abundance: -; v_gene: TRBV7-7; CDR3aa: CASSLRQYNEQFF; CDR3nt: TGTGCTAGCAGCTTGAGGCAGTACAATGAGCAGTTCTTC
j_gene: TRBJ2-1; d_gene: -; abundance: -; v_gene: TRBV11-2; CDR3aa: CASSLGEQFF; CDR3nt: TGTGCCAGCAGCTTAGGTGAGCAGTTCTTC
j_gene: TRBJ2-1; d_gene: -; abundance: -; v_gene: TRBV5-3; CDR3aa: CARSLGTHNEQFF; CDR3nt: TGTGCCAGAAGCTTGGGAACCCACAATGAGCAGTTCTTC
j_gene: TRBJ2-1; d_gene: -; abundance: -; v_gene: TRBV18; CDR3aa: CASSPGGNSYNEQFF; CDR3nt: TGTGCCAGCTCACCAGGAGGGAACTCCTACAATGAGCAGTTCTTC
j_gene: TRBJ2-3; d_gene: -; abundance: -; v_gene: TRBV7-2; CDR3aa: CASSLREYQDTQYF; CDR3nt: TGTGCCAGCAGCTTAAGGGAGTACCAAGATACGCAGTATTTT
j_gene: TRBJ1-1; d_gene: -; abundance: -; v_gene: TRBV9; CDR3aa: CASSAGQRSAEAFF; CDR3nt: TGTGCCAGCAGCGCAGGACAGAGGAGCGCTGAAGCTTTCTTT
j_gene: TRBJ2-7; d_gene: -; abundance: -; v_gene: TRBV18; CDR3aa: CASSPVIPNREQYF; CDR3nt: TGTGCCAGCTCACCGGTGATCCCCAACCGCGAGCAGTACTTC
j_gene: TRBJ1-2; d_gene: -; abundance: -; v_gene: TRBV7-9; CDR3aa: CASSLGINYGYTF; CDR3nt: TGTGCCAGCAGCTTGGGGATTAACTATGGCTACACCTTC
j_gene: TRBJ2-4; d_gene: -; abundance: -; v_gene: TRBV7-2; CDR3aa: CASSDLGHSKDIQYF; CDR3nt: TGTGCCAGCAGCGACTTAGGACACTCGAAGGACATTCAGTACTTC
j_gene: TRBJ2-2; d_gene: -; abundance: -; v_gene: TRBV30; CDR3aa: CAWNPGPNTGELFF; CDR3nt: TGTGCCTGGAACCCCGGCCCAAACACCGGGGAGCTGTTTTTT
j_gene: TRBJ2-5; d_gene: -; abundance: -; v_gene: TRBV5-1; CDR3aa: CASSALAQETQYF; CDR3nt: TGCGCCAGCAGCGCCCTAGCGCAAGAGACCCAGTACTTC
j_gene: TRBJ1-5; d_gene: -; abundance: -; v_gene: TRBV7-9; CDR3aa: CASSLVLGQPQHF; CDR3nt: TGTGCCAGCAGCTTAGTGTTAGGTCAGCCCCAGCATTTT
j_gene: TRBJ2-3; d_gene: -; abundance: -; v_gene: TRBV5-1; CDR3aa: CASSGPSVGFTDTQYF; CDR3nt: TGCGCCAGCAGCGGACCCTCCGTCGGGTTCACAGATACGCAGTATTTT
j_gene: TRBJ1-1; d_gene: -; abundance: -; v_gene: TRBV11-3; CDR3aa: CASSKRDTDTEAFF; CDR3nt: TGTGCCAGCAGCAAAAGGGACACCGACACTGAAGCTTTCTTT
j_gene: TRBJ2-3; d_gene: -; abundance: -; v_gene: TRBV2; CDR3aa: CASILDRHTDTQYF; CDR3nt: -